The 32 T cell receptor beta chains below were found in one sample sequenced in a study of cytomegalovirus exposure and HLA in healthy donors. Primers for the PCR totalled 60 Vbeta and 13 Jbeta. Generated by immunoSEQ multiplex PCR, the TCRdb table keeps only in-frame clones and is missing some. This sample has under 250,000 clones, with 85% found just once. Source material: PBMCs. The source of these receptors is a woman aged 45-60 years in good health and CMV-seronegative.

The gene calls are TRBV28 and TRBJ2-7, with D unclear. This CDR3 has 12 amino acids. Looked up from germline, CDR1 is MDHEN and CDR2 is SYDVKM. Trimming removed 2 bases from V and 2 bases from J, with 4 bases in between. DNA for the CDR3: TGTGCCAGCAGTTTACAGACCTACGAGCAGTACTTC. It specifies CASSLQTYEQYF.

CDR3: CASSLGRLAGGTYEQYF. Here the CDR3 DNA reads TGTGCCAGCAGCTTAGGCCGACTAGCGGGAGGCACCTACGAGCAGTACTTC. The rearrangement uses TRBV13 and TRBJ2-5, with 13 bases fitting TRBD2. The J call is uncertain, as TRBJ2-7 better fits the DNA end. CDR1 and CDR2 from the germline V gene are PRHDT and FYEKMQ (reference sequence). This CDR3 region has 17 residues.

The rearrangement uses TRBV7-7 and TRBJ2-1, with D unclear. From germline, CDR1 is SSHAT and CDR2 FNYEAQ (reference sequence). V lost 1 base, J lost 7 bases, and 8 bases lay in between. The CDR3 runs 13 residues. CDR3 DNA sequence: TGTGCCAGCAGCTTAGATCAGGATAATGAGCAGTTCTTC. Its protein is CASSLDQDNEQFF.

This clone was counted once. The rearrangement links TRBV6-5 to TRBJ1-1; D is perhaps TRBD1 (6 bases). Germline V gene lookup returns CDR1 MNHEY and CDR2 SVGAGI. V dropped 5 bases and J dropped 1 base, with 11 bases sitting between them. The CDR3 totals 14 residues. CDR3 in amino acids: CASSLTRGNTEAFF. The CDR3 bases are TGTGCCAGCAGTCTGACCAGGGGGAACACTGAAGCTTTCTTT.

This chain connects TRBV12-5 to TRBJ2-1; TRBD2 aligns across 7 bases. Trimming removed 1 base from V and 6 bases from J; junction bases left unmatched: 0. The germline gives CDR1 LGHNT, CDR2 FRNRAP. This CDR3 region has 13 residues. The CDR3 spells CASGLGTSNEQFF. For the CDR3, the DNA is TGTGCTAGTGGTTTGGGGACTAGCAATGAGCAGTTCTTC.

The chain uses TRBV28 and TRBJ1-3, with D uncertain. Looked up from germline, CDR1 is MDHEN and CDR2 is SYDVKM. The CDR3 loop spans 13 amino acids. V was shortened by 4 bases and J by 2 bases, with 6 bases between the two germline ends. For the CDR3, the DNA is TGTGCCAGCAGTTCCCCTACTGGAAACACCATATATTTT. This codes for CASSSPTGNTIYF.

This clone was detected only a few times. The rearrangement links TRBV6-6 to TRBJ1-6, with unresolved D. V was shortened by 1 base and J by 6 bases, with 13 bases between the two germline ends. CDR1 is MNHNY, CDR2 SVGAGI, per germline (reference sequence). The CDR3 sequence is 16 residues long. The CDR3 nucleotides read TGTGCCAGCAGTTACTTGCGGTGGGGAGGTAATTCACCCCTCCACTTT. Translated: CASSYLRWGGNSPLHF.

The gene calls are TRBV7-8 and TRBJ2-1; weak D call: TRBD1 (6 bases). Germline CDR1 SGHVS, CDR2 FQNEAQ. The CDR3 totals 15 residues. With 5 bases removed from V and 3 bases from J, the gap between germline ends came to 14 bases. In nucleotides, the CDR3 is TGTGCCAGCAGCCCGAGGGACACTTTCTACAATGAGCAGTTCTTC. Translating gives CASSPRDTFYNEQFF.

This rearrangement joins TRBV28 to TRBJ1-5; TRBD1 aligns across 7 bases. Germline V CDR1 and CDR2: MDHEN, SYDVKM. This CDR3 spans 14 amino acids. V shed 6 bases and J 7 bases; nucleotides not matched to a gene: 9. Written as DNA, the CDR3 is TGTGCCAGCAGCCCGTCAAACAGGGGACAGCCCCAGCATTTT. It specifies CASSPSNRGQPQHF.

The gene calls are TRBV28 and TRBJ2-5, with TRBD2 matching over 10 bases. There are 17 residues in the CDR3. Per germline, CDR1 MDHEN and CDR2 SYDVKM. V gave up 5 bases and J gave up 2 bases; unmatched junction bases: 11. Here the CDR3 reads CASSLYSSGSRQETQYF. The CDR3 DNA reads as TGTGCCAGCAGTCTCTATTCTAGCGGGAGTCGTCAAGAGACCCAGTACTTC. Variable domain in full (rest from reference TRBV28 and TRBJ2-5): DVKVTQSSRYLVKRTGEKVFLECVQDMDHENMFWYRQDPGLGLRLIYFSYDVKMKEKGDIPEGYSVSREKKERFSLILESASTNQTSMYLCASSLYSSGSRQETQYFGPGTRLLVL.

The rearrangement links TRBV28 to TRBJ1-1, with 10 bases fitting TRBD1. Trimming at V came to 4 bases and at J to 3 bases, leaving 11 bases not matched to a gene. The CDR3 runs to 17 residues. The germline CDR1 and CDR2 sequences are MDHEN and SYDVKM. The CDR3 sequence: CASSSVPGQGLDTEAFF. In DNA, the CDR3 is TGTGCCAGCAGTTCAGTCCCGGGACAGGGGTTGGACACTGAAGCTTTCTTT.

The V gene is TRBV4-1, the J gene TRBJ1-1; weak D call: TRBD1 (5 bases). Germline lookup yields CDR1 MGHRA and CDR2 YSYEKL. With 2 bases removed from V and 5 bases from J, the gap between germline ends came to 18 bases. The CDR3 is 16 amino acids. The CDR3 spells CASSQTVVRGVTEAFF. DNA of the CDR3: TGCGCCAGCAGCCAAACGGTAGTTAGGGGCGTGACTGAAGCTTTCTTT.

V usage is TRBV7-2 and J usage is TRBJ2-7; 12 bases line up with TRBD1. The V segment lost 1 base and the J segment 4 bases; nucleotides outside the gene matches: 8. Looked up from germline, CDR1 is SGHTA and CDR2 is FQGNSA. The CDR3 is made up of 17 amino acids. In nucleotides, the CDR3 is TGTGCCAGCAGCTTAGTCGCCCCGGGACAGGGGGCTTACGAGCAGTACTTC. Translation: CASSLVAPGQGAYEQYF.

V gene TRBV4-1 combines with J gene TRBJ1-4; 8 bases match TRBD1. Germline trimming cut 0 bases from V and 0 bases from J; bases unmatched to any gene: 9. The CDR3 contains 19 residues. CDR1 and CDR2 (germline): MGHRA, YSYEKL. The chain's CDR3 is CASSQDPPDRETTNEKLFF. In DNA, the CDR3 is TGCGCCAGCAGCCAAGATCCCCCGGACAGGGAAACAACTAATGAAAAACTGTTTTTT.

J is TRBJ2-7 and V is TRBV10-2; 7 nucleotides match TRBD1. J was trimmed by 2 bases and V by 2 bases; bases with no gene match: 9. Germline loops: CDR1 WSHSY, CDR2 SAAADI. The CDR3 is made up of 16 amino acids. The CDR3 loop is CASSEETGFKAYEQYF. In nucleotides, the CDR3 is TGCGCCAGCAGTGAGGAGACAGGGTTCAAAGCCTACGAGCAGTACTTC.

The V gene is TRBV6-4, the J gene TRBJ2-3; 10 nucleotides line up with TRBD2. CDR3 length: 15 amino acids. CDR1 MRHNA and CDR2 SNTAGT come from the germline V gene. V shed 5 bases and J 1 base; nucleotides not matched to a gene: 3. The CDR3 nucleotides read TGTGCCAGCAGTTTTGGGACTAGCGGCACAGATACGCAGTATTTT. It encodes CASSFGTSGTDTQYF.

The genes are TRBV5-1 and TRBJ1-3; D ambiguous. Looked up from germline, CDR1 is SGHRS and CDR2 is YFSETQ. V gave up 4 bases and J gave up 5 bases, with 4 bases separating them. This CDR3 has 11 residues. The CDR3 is CASSERNTIYF. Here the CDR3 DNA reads TGCGCCAGCAGCGAGAGAAACACCATATATTTT.

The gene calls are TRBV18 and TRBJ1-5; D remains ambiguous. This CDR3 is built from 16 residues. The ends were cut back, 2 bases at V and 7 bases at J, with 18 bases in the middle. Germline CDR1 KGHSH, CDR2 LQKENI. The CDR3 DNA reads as TGTGCCAGCTCACCAGAGACCGGAGGTGGGTTCCAGCCCCAGCATTTT. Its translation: CASSPETGGGFQPQHF.

CDR3 in DNA: TGTGCCAGCAGTTTAAAGGGTAGGGGGGGCTATGGCTACACCTTC. Its protein is CASSLKGRGGYGYTF. The chain carries TRBV27 and TRBJ1-2; tentative D call: TRBD1 (6 bases). The CDR3 has 15 residues. V was pared by 2 bases and J by 4 bases, with 14 bases between. The germline V gene encodes CDR1 MNHEY and CDR2 SMNVEV (reference sequence).

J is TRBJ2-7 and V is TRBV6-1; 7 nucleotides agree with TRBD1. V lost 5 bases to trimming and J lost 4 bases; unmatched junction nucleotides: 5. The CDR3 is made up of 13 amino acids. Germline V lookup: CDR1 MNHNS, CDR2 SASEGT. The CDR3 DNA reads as TGTGCCAGCAGTCATGGACAGGAGTACGAGCAGTACTTC. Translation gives CASSHGQEYEQYF.

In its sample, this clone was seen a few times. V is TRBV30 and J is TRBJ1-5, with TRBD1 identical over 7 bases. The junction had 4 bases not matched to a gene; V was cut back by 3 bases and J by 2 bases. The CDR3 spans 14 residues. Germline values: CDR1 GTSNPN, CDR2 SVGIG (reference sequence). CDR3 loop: CAWRTQGRNQPQHF. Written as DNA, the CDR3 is TGTGCCTGGAGGACACAGGGGCGCAATCAGCCCCAGCATTTT.

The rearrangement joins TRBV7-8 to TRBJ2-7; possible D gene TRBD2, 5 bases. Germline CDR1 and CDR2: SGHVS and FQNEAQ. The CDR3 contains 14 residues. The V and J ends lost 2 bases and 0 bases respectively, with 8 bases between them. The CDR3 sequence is CASSLPGSSYEQYF. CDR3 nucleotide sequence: TGTGCCAGCAGCTTACCGGGGAGCTCCTACGAGCAGTACTTC.

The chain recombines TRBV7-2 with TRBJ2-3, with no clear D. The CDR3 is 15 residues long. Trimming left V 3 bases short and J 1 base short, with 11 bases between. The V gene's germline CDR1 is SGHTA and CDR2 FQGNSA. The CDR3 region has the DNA TGTGCCAGCAGCTTTGACACCGTCCGCACAGATACGCAGTATTTT. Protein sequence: CASSFDTVRTDTQYF.

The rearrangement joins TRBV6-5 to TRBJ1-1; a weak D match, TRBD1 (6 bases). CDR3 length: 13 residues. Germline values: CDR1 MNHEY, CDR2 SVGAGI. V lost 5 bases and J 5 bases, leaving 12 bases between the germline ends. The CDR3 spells CASSPGEWTEAFF. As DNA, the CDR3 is TGTGCCAGCAGTCCAGGGGAGTGGACTGAAGCTTTCTTT.

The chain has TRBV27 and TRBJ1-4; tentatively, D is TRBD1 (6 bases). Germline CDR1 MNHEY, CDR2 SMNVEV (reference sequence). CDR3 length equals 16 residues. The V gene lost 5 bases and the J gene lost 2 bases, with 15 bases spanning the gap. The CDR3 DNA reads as TGTGCCAGCAGTCCCCTTGGGGGCGAGACTAATGAAAAACTGTTTTTT. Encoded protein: CASSPLGGETNEKLFF.

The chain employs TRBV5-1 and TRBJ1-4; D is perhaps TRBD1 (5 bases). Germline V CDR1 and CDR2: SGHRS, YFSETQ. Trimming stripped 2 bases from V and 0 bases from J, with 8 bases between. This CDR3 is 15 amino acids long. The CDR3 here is CASSLPTATNEKLFF. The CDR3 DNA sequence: TGCGCCAGCAGCTTACCGACAGCAACTAATGAAAAACTGTTTTTT.

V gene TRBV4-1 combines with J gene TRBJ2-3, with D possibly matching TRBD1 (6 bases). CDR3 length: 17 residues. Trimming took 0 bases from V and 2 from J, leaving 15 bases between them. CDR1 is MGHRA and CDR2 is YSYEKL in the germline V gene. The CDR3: CASSQDPRTAHTDTQYF. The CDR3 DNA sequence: TGCGCCAGCAGCCAAGACCCCAGGACAGCCCACACAGATACGCAGTATTTT.

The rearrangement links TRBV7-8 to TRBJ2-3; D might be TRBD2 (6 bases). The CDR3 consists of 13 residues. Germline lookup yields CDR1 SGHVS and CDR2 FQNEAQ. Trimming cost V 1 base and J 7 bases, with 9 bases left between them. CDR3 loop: CASSLDAGNTQYF. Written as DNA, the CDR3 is TGTGCCAGCAGCTTAGACGCGGGGAATACGCAGTATTTT.

The DNA of the CDR3 is TGCGCCAGCAGCTGGGCGAGAAGTGTCTCCAATGAGCAGTTCTTC. Translating it yields CASSWARSVSNEQFF. The chain uses TRBV4-3 and TRBJ2-1; D ambiguous. CDR1 is LGHNA and CDR2 is YSLEER in the germline V gene. V shed 5 bases and J shed 6 bases, with 17 bases lying between them. This CDR3 region has 15 residues.

DNA of the CDR3: TGCGCCAGCAGCCAAGAGAGGGAACGGGTTAATGAGCAGTTCTTC. Protein: CASSQERERVNEQFF. This chain joins TRBV4-3 and TRBJ2-1, with D possibly being TRBD2 (5 bases). V shed 0 bases and J shed 7 bases, with 13 bases lying between them. The CDR3 runs to 15 residues. Germline CDR1 reads LGHNA; CDR2 reads YSLEER.

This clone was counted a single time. The CDR3 here is CASSQDSAYQPQHF. The DNA for the CDR3 is TGTGCCAGCAGCCAAGACAGTGCTTATCAGCCCCAGCATTTT. This chain connects TRBV28 to TRBJ1-5; D is possibly TRBD1 (5 bases). The CDR3 runs to 14 residues. Germline V gene data show CDR1 as MDHEN and CDR2 as SYDVKM. The V and J ends lost 6 bases and 5 bases respectively, with 14 bases between them.

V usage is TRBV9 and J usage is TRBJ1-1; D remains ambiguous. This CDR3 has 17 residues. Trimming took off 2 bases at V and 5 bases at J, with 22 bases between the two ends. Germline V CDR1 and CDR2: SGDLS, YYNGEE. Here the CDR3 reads CASSVIPQTFGGTEAFF. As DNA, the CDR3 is TGTGCCAGCAGCGTCATCCCCCAAACTTTTGGAGGGACTGAAGCTTTCTTT.